The present TCR beta chain was sequenced within a study of cytomegalovirus exposure and HLA in healthy donors. Overall study results and limits: The classifier was said to identify cytomegalovirus status with high specificity and sensitivity. A later analysis associated 15,000 to 20,000 TCR beta sequences with HLA alleles at a 0.05 false discovery rate.

Worth noting for this clone: The target antigen is unknown.

The germline V gene has CDR1 KGHSH and CDR2 LQKENI. The ends were cut back, 3 bases at V and 0 bases at J, with 15 bases in the middle. CDR3 size: 16 residues. The study ran its PCR with 60 Vbeta and 13 Jbeta primers. This table comes from immunoSEQ multiplex PCR, and its TCRdb copy is limited to in-frame clones, with some not included. The data hold roughly 90,000 clones, with around 90% observed a single time. This clonotype was sampled from a man between 18 and 29 years old in good health and CMV-seronegative. The sequenced material came from PBMCs. The rearrangement uses TRBV18 and TRBJ2-7, with D perhaps matching TRBD1 (6 bases). The CDR3 region is CASSPQGMDSSYEQYF. CDR3 nucleotide sequence: TGTGCCAGCTCACCCCAGGGGATGGATTCCTCCTACGAGCAGTACTTC.